The 22 T cell receptor beta chains below were found in one sample sequenced in a study of blood T cell repertoires in COVID-19. This table comes from immunoSEQ multiplex PCR, and its TCRdb copy is limited to in-frame clones, with some not included. The sample has approximately 70,000 clones, just over 85% seen once. Sequencing used peripheral blood. These receptors came from a man between 65 and 85 years old with active or convalescent COVID-19.

The rearrangement joins TRBV9 to TRBJ1-2; 10 bases agree with TRBD1. The CDR3 sequence is 18 residues long. V gave up 1 base and J gave up 7 bases; unmatched junction bases: 16. Per germline, CDR1 SGDLS and CDR2 YYNGEE. DNA of the CDR3: TGTGCCAGCAGCGTAAAATACCCGGGACCAGGACAGGGGGTTGGCTACACCTTC. The encoded protein is CASSVKYPGPGQGVGYTF.

This clone turned up a few times. The CDR3 sequence is CASNGQPMNTEAFF. The CDR3 DNA sequence: TGTGCCAGTAATGGGCAGCCCATGAACACTGAAGCTTTCTTT. This chain links TRBV19 with TRBJ1-1; D remains ambiguous. Germline V CDR1 and CDR2: LNHDA, SQIVND (reference sequence). CDR3 length: 14 residues. The V end was cut by 7 bases, the J end by 0 bases, with 12 bases between.

The chain recombines TRBV14 with TRBJ2-1; weak D call: TRBD1 (5 bases). The CDR3 length is 13 residues. Trimming took off 7 bases at V and 4 bases at J, with 11 bases between the two ends. The germline V gene encodes CDR1 SGHDN and CDR2 FVKESK. The CDR3 DNA reads TGTGCCAGCAAGGGGCCCGAGTACAATGAGCAGTTCTTC. It yields the protein CASKGPEYNEQFF.

The V and J genes are TRBV5-1 and TRBJ2-7, with a tentative D call TRBD2 (6 bases). The germline CDR1 and CDR2 sequences are SGHRS and YFSETQ. V gave up 0 bases and J gave up 9 bases, with 10 bases separating them. This CDR3 is built from 12 residues. As DNA, the CDR3 is TGCGCCAGCAGCTTGGGGGGACTCGGGCAGTACTTC. It codes for CASSLGGLGQYF.

This sequence joins TRBV9 and TRBJ1-6; possibly TRBD1 for D (5 bases). The CDR3 runs 14 residues. Trimming took 1 base from V and 7 from J, leaving 9 bases between them. In germline, CDR1 is SGDLS, CDR2 YYNGEE. CDR3 coding DNA: TGTGCCAGCAGCGTACTGACAGAGAATTCACCCCTCCACTTT. It encodes CASSVLTENSPLHF.

The chain uses TRBV30 and TRBJ1-2; D is unresolved. Germline loops: CDR1 GTSNPN, CDR2 SVGIG (reference sequence). Deletions cut 2 bases from V and 8 bases from J, with 12 bases between. This CDR3 comprises 12 residues. Here the CDR3 DNA reads TGTGCCTGGAGTATACAGTCGGGAGGCTACACCTTC. Amino acid sequence: CAWSIQSGGYTF.

The chain uses TRBV14 and TRBJ1-2; D is ambiguous. Looked up from germline, CDR1 is SGHDN and CDR2 is FVKESK. Trimming removed 0 bases at V and 4 bases at J, with 12 bases between. The CDR3 is made up of 15 amino acids. The CDR3 DNA is TGTGCCAGCAGCCAAGATCAACCCCGCGGCTATGGCTACACCTTC. This encodes CASSQDQPRGYGYTF.

The chain recombines TRBV5-1 with TRBJ2-7, with 7 bases matching TRBD1. CDR1 and CDR2 from the germline V gene are SGHRS and YFSETQ. Trimming removed 7 bases from V and 3 bases from J; junction bases left unmatched: 16. The CDR3 sequence is 16 residues long. The CDR3 loop is CASSGLDRAQYYEQYF. CDR3 bases: TGCGCCAGCTCCGGTTTAGACAGGGCGCAATACTACGAGCAGTACTTC.

In this sample, this clone turned up once. J is TRBJ2-3 and V is TRBV7-2; 10 bases match TRBD2. The V gene end was trimmed by 6 bases and the J gene end by 1 base; junction bases not matched to a gene: 7. Germline-derived CDR1 and CDR2 are SGHTA and FQGNSA. The CDR3 length is 16 residues. The CDR3 is CASRNGTSARTDTQYF. In nucleotides, the CDR3 is TGTGCCAGCAGAAACGGGACTAGCGCTCGCACAGATACGCAGTATTTT.

V gene TRBV18 combines with J gene TRBJ2-7; weak D call: TRBD1 (5 bases). CDR1 is KGHSH, CDR2 LQKENI, per germline. V lost 0 bases and J lost 0, with 9 bases in between. CDR3 length: 15 amino acids. The CDR3 spells CASSPPGLDSYEQYF. The CDR3 DNA sequence: TGTGCCAGCTCACCACCGGGGCTGGACTCCTACGAGCAGTACTTC. Full variable domain (remainder filled in from reference TRBV18 and TRBJ2-7): NAGVMQNPRHLVRRRGQEARLRCSPMKGHSHVYWYRQLPEEGLKFMVYLQKENIIDESGMPKERFSAEFPKEGPSILRIQQVVRGDSAAYFCASSPPGLDSYEQYFGPGTRLTVT.

V and J are TRBV6-5 and TRBJ2-3; D might be TRBD2 (6 bases). This CDR3 has 15 residues. Germline CDR1 reads MNHEY; CDR2 reads SVGAGI. Trimming took off 6 bases at V and 2 bases at J, with 15 bases between the two ends. As DNA, the CDR3 is TGTGCCAGCAGCCCAATAGCGGCCTTCACAGATACGCAGTATTTT. It translates to CASSPIAAFTDTQYF.

V and J are TRBV7-3 and TRBJ2-1; tentatively, D is TRBD1 (5 bases). V gave up 2 bases and J gave up 8 bases, with 10 bases separating them. This CDR3 is built from 13 residues. CDR1 and CDR2 from the germline V gene are SGHTA and FQGTGA. The CDR3 bases are TGTGCCAGCAGCTTATTTCAAGGGGATGAGCAGTTCTTC. This gives the protein CASSLFQGDEQFF.

The rearrangement links TRBV7-9 to TRBJ1-2, with TRBD1 as a possible D gene (5 bases). The germline V gene encodes CDR1 SEHNR and CDR2 FQNEAQ (reference sequence). V shed 1 base and J shed 6 bases, with 18 bases lying between them. The CDR3 runs 16 residues. This CDR3 reads CASSLGQGGVTDGYTF. DNA of the CDR3: TGTGCCAGCAGCTTAGGTCAGGGAGGGGTAACGGATGGCTACACCTTC.

The chain couples TRBV28 to TRBJ2-4, with 8 bases aligning to TRBD1. V gave up 5 bases and J gave up 6 bases; unmatched junction bases: 15. Germline V gene data show CDR1 as MDHEN and CDR2 as SYDVKM. The CDR3 totals 17 residues. The CDR3 loop is CASSPFWDPDRGNIQYF. CDR3 in DNA: TGTGCCAGCAGTCCTTTTTGGGACCCCGACAGGGGAAACATTCAGTACTTC.

This clone was counted once. The chain links TRBV7-2 to TRBJ2-1, with 9 bases that match TRBD2. This CDR3 contains 15 residues. Germline lookup yields CDR1 SGHTA and CDR2 FQGNSA. The V gene end was trimmed by 0 bases and the J gene end by 8 bases; junction bases not matched to a gene: 5. The CDR3 sequence: CASSLAGLASDEQFF. The CDR3 DNA follows: TGTGCCAGCAGCTTAGCGGGACTAGCATCCGATGAGCAGTTCTTC.

The rearrangement joins TRBV28 to TRBJ1-2; D ambiguous. Germline CDR1 is MDHEN and CDR2 is SYDVKM. The germline V and J ends were trimmed by 10 bases and 8 bases, with 17 bases remaining between them. The CDR3 is 12 amino acids. The CDR3 region has the DNA TGTGCCATTCCTTCCACGGGGTCCGGCTACACCTTC. Protein product: CAIPSTGSGYTF.

CDR3 bases: TGTGCCAGCTCACCTACAGGCGCTGGAAACACCATATATTTT. Encoded protein: CASSPTGAGNTIYF. The rearrangement links TRBV18 to TRBJ1-3, with a tentative D call TRBD1 (5 bases). Per the germline V gene, CDR1 is KGHSH and CDR2 is LQKENI. This CDR3 has 14 amino acids. Trimming cost V 3 bases and J 2 bases, with 8 bases left between them.

V is TRBV7-3 and J is TRBJ2-1; TRBD1 aligns across 7 bases. Germline assignment: CDR1 SGHTA and CDR2 FQGTGA. J lost 8 bases, V lost 5 bases, and 9 bases had no gene match. The CDR3 length is 14 residues. In DNA, the CDR3 is TGTGCCAGCAGCCGAACTGACAGGGAAGATGAGCAGTTCTTC. Its translation: CASSRTDREDEQFF.

V gene TRBV7-9 combines with J gene TRBJ1-2; no clear D gene. The CDR3 totals 12 residues. V was trimmed by 0 bases and J by 3 bases, leaving 2 bases between them. In germline, CDR1 is SEHNR, CDR2 FQNEAQ (reference sequence). CDR3 protein: CASSLADYGYTF. The CDR3 region has the DNA TGTGCCAGCAGCTTAGCCGACTATGGCTACACCTTC.

The chain links TRBV5-6 to TRBJ1-2, with D uncertain. Germline V gives CDR1 SGHDT, CDR2 YYEEEE. Deletions cut 2 bases from V and 7 bases from J, with 15 bases between. The CDR3 covers 14 residues. The CDR3: CASSFPTFTAGYTF. The CDR3 nucleotides read TGTGCCAGCAGCTTCCCGACATTTACGGCTGGCTACACCTTC.

The chain combines TRBV4-2 with TRBJ2-2; 8 bases fit TRBD2. Looked up from germline, CDR1 is LGHNA and CDR2 is YNFKEQ. The V segment lost 5 bases and the J segment 0 bases; nucleotides outside the gene matches: 5. The CDR3 length is 16 residues. Here the CDR3 reads CASSSVAGTNTGELFF. DNA for the CDR3: TGTGCCAGCAGCTCCGTAGCGGGGACGAACACCGGGGAGCTGTTTTTT.

This clone has just one count. The V call is TRBV19, the J call TRBJ1-1; TRBD1 agrees at 9 bases. There are 16 residues in the CDR3. Per the germline V gene, CDR1 is LNHDA and CDR2 is SQIVND (reference sequence). V was clipped by 2 bases and J by 4 bases; unmatched bases: 8. The CDR3 bases are TGTGCCAGTAGTATAACAGGGGGCTTGGGTGGCACTGAAGCTTTCTTT. This sequence encodes CASSITGGLGGTEAFF.